This T cell receptor beta chain was identified during a study of blood T cell repertoires in COVID-19. Study-wide context: Some COVID-19 samples were acute and others convalescent; all came from the United States, Italy and Spain. PBMCs, B-cell-depleted T cells, or T cells were the source of the cDNA or gDNA that made up the material.

In the source study's methods: Amplifying reference gene primers gave estimates of nucleated cell counts. Repertoires were generated with immunoSEQ multiplex PCR, while TCRdb's copy carries only in-frame clones and drops some. V and J calls plus clone size are reproduced from that table; the DNA served to infer D and trimming. The repertoire consists of about 99,000 clones, with roughly 76% occurring once and the leading ten covering around 4.7%. The CDR3 sequence is 11 residues long. Germline V lookup: CDR1 DFQATT, CDR2 SNEGSKA (reference sequence). Deletions cut 7 bases from V and 5 bases from J, with 11 bases between.

The chain links TRBV20-1 to TRBJ2-5, with D hard to call. Sequencing was done on a sample of peripheral blood. The sequence derives from a man of 80 years or more with COVID-19, enrolled during active disease. In DNA form, the CDR3 reads TGCAGTGTCATTCAACAGGAGACCCAGTACTTC. Amino acid sequence: CSVIQQETQYF.